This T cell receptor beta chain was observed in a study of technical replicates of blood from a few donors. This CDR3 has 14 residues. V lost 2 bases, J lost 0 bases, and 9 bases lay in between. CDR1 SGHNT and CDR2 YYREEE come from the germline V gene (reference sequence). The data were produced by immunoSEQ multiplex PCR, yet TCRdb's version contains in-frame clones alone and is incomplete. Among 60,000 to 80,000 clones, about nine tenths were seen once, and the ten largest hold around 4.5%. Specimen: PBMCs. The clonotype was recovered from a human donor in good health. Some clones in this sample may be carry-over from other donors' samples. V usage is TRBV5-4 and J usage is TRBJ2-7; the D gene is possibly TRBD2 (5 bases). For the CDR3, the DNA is TGTGCCAGCAGCTTAGAGGGAAGCTCCTACGAGCAGTACTTC. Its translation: CASSLEGSSYEQYF.